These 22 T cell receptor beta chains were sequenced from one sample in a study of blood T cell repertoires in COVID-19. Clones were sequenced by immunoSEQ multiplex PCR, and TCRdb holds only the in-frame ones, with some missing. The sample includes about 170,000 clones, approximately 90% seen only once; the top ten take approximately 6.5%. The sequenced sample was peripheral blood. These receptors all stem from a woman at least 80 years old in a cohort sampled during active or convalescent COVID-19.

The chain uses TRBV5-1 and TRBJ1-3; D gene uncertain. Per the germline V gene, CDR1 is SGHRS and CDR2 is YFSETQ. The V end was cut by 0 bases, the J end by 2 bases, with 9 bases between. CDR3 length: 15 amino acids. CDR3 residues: CASSLGSGTGNTIYF. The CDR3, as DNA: TGCGCCAGCAGCTTGGGGTCCGGGACTGGAAACACCATATATTTT.

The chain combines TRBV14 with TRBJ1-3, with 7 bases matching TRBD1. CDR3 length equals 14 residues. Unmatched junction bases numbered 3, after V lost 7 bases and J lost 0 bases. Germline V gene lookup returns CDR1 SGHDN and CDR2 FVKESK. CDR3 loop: CASKGQLSGNTIYF. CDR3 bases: TGTGCCAGCAAGGGACAGCTCTCTGGAAACACCATATATTTT.

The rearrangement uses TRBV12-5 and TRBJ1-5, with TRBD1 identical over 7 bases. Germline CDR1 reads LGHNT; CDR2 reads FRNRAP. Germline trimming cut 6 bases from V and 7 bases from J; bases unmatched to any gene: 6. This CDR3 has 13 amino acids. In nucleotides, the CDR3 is TGTGCTAGTGGGACAGGGCTGAGGCAGCCCCAGCATTTT. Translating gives CASGTGLRQPQHF.

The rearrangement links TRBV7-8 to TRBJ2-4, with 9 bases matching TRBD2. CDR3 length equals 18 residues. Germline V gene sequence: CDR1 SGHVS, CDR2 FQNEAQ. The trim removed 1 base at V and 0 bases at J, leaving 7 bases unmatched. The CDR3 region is CASSLGWLAGVAKNIQYF. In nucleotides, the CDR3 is TGTGCCAGCAGCTTAGGGTGGTTAGCGGGGGTAGCCAAAAACATTCAGTACTTC.

The CDR3 region is CASSLNRGSETQYF. The CDR3 nucleotides are TGTGCCAGCAGCTTAAACAGGGGGTCCGAGACCCAGTACTTC. The chain employs TRBV27 and TRBJ2-5, with 8 bases matching TRBD1. V was clipped by 6 bases and J by 5 bases; unmatched bases: 8. Germline CDR1 MNHEY, CDR2 SMNVEV (reference sequence). The CDR3 is 14 residues long.

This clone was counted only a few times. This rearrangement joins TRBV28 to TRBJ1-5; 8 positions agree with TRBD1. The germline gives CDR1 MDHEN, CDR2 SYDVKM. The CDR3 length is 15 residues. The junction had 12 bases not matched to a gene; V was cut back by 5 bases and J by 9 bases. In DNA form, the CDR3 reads TGTGCCAGCAGTACCCACCGGGACAGGCCGGGGCCCCAGCATTTT. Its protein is CASSTHRDRPGPQHF.

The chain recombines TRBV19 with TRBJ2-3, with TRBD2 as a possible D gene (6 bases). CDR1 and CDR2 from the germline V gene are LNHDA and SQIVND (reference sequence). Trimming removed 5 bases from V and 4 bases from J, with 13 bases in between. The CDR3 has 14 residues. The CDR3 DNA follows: TGTGCCAGTAGTCAACTAGCATCCGCAGATACGCAGTATTTT. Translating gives CASSQLASADTQYF.

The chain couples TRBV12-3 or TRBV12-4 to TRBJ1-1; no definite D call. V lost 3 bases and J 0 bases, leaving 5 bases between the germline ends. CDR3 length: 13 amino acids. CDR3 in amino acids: CASSFTLNTEAFF. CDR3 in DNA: TGTGCCAGCAGTTTCACTCTGAACACTGAAGCTTTCTTT.

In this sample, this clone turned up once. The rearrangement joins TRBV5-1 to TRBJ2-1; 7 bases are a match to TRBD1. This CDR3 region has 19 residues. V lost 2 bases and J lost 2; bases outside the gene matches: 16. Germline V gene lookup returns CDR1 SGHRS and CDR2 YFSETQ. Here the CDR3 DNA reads TGCGCCAGCAGCTTTTTATCAAATTCAGGGGGAGTGGCCTACAATGAGCAGTTCTTC. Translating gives CASSFLSNSGGVAYNEQFF.

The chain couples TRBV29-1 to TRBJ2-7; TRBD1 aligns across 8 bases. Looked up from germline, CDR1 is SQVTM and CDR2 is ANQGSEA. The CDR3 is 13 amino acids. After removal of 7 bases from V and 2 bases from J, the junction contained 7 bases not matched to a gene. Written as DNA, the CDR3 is TGCAGCGCCCTGGACAGGGCCACCTACGAGCAGTACTTC. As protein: CSALDRATYEQYF.

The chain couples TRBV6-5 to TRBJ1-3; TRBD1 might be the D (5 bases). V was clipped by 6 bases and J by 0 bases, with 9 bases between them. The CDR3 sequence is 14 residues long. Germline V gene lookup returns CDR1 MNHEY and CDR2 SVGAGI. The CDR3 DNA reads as TGTGCCAGCAGCTCGGACAACTCTGGAAACACCATATATTTT. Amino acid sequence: CASSSDNSGNTIYF.

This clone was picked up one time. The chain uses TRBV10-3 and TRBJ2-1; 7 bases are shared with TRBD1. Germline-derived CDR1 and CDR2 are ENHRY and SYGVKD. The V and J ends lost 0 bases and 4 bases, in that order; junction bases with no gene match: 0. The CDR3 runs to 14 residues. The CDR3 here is CAISESTGYNEQFF. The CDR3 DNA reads TGTGCCATCAGTGAGTCGACAGGGTACAATGAGCAGTTCTTC.

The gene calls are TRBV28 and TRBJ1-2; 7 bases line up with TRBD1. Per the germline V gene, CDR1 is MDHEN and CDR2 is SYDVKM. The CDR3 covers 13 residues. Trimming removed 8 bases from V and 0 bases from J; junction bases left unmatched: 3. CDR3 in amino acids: CASHRGTNYGYTF. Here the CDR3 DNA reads TGTGCCAGCCACAGGGGAACTAACTATGGCTACACCTTC.

CDR3 nucleotide sequence: TGTGCCAGCAGTTATTCGGACAGGGTGGGGACTGAAGCTTTCTTT. This translates into CASSYSDRVGTEAFF. V usage is TRBV27 and J usage is TRBJ1-1, with 8 bases fitting TRBD1. CDR3 length equals 15 residues. Germline loops: CDR1 MNHEY, CDR2 SMNVEV (reference sequence). The ends lost 4 bases at V and 5 bases at J; junction bases unmatched: 9.

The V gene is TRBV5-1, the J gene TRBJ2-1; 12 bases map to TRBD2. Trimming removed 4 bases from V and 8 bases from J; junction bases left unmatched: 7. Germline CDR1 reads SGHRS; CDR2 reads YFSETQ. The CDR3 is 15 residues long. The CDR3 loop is CASSTLAGGQDEQFF. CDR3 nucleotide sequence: TGCGCCAGCAGCACGCTAGCGGGAGGGCAGGATGAGCAGTTCTTC.

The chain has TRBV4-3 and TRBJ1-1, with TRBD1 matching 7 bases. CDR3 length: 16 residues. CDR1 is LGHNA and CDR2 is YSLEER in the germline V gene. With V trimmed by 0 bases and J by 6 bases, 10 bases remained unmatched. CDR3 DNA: TGCGCCAGCAGCCAAGAGCCGGGACAGTCCAGATCTGAAGCTTTCTTT. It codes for CASSQEPGQSRSEAFF.

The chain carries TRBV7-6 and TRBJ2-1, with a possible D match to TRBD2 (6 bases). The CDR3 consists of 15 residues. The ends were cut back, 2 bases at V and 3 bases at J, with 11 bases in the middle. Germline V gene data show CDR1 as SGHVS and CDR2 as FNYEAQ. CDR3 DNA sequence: TGTGCCAGCAGCTTATATAGCGGAAGCTACAATGAGCAGTTCTTC. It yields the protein CASSLYSGSYNEQFF.

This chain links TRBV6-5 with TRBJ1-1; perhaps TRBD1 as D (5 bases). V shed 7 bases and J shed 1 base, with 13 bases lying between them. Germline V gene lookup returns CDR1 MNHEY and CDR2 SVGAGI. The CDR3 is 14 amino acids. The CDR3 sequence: CASKNGGENTEAFF. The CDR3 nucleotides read TGTGCCAGCAAAAACGGGGGGGAGAACACTGAAGCTTTCTTT.

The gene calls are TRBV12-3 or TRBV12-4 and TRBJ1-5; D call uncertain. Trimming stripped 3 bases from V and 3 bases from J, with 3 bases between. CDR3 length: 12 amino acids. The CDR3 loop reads CASSFNNQPQHF. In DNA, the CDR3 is TGTGCCAGCAGTTTTAACAATCAGCCCCAGCATTTT.

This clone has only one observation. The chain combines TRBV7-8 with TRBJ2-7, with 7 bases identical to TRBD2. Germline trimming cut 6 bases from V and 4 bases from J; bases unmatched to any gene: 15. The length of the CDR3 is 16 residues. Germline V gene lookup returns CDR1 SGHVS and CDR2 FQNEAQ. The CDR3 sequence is CASSKTVGGFSYEQYF. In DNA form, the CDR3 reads TGTGCCAGCAGTAAAACGGTCGGGGGGTTTTCATACGAGCAGTACTTC. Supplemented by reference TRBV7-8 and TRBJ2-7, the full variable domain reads GAGVSQSPRYKVAKRGQDVALRCDPISGHVSLFWYQQALGQGPEFLTYFQNEAQLDKSGLPSDRFFAERPEGSVSTLKIQRTQQEDSAVYLCASSKTVGGFSYEQYFGPGTRLTVT.

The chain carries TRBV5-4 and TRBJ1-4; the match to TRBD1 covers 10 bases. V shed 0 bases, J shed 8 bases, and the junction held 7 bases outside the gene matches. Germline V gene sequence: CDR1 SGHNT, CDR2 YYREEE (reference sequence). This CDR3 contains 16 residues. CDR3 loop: CASSLASTGGLEKLFF. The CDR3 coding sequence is TGTGCCAGCAGCTTGGCCTCGACAGGGGGCCTGGAAAAACTGTTTTTT.

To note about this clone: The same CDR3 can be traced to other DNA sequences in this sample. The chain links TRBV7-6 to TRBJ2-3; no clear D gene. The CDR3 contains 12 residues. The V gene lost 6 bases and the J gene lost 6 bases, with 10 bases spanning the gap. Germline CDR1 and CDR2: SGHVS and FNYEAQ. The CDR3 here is CASSPYTDTQYF. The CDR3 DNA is TGTGCCAGCAGTCCGTACACCGATACGCAGTATTTT.